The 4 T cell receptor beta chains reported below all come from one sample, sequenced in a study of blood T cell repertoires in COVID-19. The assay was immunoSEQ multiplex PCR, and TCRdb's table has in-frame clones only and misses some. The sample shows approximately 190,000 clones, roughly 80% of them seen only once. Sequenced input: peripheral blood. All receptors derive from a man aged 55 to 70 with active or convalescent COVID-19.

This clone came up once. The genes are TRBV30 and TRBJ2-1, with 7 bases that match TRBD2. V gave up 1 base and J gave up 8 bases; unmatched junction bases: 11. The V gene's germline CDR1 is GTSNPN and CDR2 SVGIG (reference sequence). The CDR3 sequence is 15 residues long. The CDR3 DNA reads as TGTGCCTGGAGTGGGGGACGGACTAGTACACATGAGCAGTTCTTC. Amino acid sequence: CAWSGGRTSTHEQFF.

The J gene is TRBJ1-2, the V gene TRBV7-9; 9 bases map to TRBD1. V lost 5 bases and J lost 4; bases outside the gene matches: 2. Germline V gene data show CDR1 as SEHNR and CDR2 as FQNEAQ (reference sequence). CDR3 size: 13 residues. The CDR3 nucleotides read TGTGCCAGCAGCCTACAGGGGGCCTATGGCTACACCTTC. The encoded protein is CASSLQGAYGYTF.

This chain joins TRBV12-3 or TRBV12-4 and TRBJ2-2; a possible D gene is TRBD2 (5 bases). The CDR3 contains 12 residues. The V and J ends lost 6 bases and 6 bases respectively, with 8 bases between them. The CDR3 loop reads CASSPGSGELFF. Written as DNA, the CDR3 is TGTGCCAGCAGCCCGGGGTCCGGGGAGCTGTTTTTT.

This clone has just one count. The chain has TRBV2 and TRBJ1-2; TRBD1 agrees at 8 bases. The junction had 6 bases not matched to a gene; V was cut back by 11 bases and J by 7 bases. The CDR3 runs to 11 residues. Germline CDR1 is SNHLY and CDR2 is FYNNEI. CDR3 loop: CAGQGYGGYTF. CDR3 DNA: TGTGCCGGACAGGGTTACGGTGGCTACACCTTC.